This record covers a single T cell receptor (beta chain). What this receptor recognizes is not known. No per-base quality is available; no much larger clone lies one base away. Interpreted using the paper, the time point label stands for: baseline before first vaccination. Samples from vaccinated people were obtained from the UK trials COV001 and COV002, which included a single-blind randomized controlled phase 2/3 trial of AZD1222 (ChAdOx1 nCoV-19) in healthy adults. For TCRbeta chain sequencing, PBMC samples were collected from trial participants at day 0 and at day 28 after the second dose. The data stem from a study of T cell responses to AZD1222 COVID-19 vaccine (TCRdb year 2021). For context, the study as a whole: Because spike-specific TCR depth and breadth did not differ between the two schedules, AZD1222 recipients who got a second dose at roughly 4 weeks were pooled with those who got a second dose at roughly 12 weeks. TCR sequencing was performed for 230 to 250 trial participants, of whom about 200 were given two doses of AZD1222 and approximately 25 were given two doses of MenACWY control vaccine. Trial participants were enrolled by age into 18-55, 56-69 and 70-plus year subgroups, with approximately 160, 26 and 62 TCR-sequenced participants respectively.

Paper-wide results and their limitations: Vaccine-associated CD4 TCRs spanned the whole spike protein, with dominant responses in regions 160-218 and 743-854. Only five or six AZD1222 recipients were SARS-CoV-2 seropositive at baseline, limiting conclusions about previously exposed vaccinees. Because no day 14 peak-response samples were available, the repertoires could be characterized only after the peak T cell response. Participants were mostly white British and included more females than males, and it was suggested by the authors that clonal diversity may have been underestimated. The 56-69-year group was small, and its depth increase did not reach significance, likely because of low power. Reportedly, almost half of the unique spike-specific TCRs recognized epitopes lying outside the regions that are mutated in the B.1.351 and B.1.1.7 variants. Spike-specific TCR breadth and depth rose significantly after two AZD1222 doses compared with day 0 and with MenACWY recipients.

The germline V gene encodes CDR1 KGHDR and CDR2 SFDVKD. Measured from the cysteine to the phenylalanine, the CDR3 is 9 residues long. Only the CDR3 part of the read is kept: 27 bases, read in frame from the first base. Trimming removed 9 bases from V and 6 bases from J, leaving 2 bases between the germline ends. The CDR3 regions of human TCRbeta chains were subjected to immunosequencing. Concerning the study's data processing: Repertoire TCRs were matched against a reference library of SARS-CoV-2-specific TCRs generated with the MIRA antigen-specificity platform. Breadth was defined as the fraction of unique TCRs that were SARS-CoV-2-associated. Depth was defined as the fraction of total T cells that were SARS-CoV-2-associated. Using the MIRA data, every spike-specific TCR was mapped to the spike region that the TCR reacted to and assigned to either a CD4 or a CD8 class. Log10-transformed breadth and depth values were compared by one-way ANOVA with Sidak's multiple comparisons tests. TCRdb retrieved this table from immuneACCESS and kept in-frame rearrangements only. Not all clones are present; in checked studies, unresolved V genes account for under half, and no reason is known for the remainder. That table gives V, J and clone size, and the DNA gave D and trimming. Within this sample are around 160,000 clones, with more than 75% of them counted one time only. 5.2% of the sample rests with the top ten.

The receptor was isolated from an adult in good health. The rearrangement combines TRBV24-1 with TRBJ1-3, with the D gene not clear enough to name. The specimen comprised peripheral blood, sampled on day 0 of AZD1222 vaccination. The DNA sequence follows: TGTGCCACCCCAAACACCATATATTTT. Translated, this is CATPNTIYF.